The present T cell receptor (beta chain) was sequenced within a study of T cell repertoires and HLA-DP antigens. Study context: The donors, ranging 18-to-29 to 60-to-69 years, included a couple of males and one female. Average DNA input: 218.4 ng for CD137+CD4+ sorts, roughly 1.2 ug pre-culture. Study conclusions and caveats: Naive and memory CD4+ repertoires were not analysed separately.

To note about this clone: Antigen: not known.

CDR1 is LNHDA, CDR2 SQIVND, per germline (reference sequence). V was pared by 2 bases and J by 0 bases, with 8 bases between. The CDR3 has 14 amino acids. Primers targeted 54 TRBV and 13 TRBJ segments. The repertoire was sequenced with immunoSEQ multiplex PCR; TCRdb's copy has only in-frame clones and lacks some. The sample consists of approximately 89,000 clones, roughly nine tenths of them appearing once. Sequenced sample: CD4+ T cells from PBMCs. The receptor's source is a man aged 50-60 years in good health and CMV-seronegative. The chain recombines TRBV19 with TRBJ2-7; maybe TRBD1 (6 bases). The CDR3 bases are TGTGCCAGTAGTATAAGGACAGACTCCTACGAGCAGTACTTC. Translated, it gives CASSIRTDSYEQYF. Complete variable domain (other parts from reference TRBV19 and TRBJ2-7): DGGITQSPKYLFRKEGQNVTLSCEQNLNHDAMYWYRQDPGQGLRLIYYSQIVNDFQKGDIAEGYSVSREKKESFPLTVTSAQKNPTAFYLCASSIRTDSYEQYFGPGTRLTVT.